The 17 T cell receptor beta chains given below trace back to one sample, sequenced in a study of CD8+CD57+ T cells in acquired aplastic anemia. Before being chosen for sequencing, patients had shown CD8+CD57+ cell expansion by flow cytometry. Both TCR beta VDJ combination and CDR3 sequence profiling were carried out. Genomic DNA was the template for this profiling. TCRdb reprocessed the reads with MiXCR, giving one entry per CDR3 protein. The sample comprises hundreds of thousands of distinct CDR3 sequences, more than 25% of which are singletons, and approximately 0.82% rests with the top ten. The sequencing input was sorted CD4+, CD8+, or CD8+CD57+ T cells (not recorded which) from PBMCs. The receptors originated from a human donor with aplastic anemia.

This clonotype turned up a few times. J is TRBJ1-1 and V is TRBV11-3; D is possibly TRBD1 (5 bases). The CDR3 runs to 12 residues. Germline V gene data show CDR1 as SGHNT and CDR2 as YENEEA. Trimming shortened V by 2 bases and J by 10 bases, and 11 bases separated the two germline ends. The CDR3 DNA is TGTGCCAGCAGCTTAACGGGGGAGGTAGCTTTCTTT. Encoded protein: CASSLTGEVAFF.

V is TRBV6-1 and J is TRBJ1-5; 9 positions match TRBD1. Trimming cost V 0 bases and J 6 bases; bases outside gene matches: 9. CDR3 size: 17 residues. Germline-derived CDR1 and CDR2 are MNHNS and SASEGT. The CDR3 DNA sequence: TGTGCCAGCAGTGAAGCGTGGGGTGGACAGGGGAGTCAGCCCCAGCATTTT. This codes for CASSEAWGGQGSQPQHF.

V and J are TRBV7-2 and TRBJ1-4, with unresolved D. Per germline, CDR1 SGHTA and CDR2 FQGNSA. This CDR3 spans 15 amino acids. V lost 4 bases and J 2 bases, leaving 11 bases between the germline ends. CDR3 region: CASSSGIITNEKLFF. The CDR3 region has the DNA TGTGCCAGCAGCTCGGGGATAATTACTAATGAAAAACTGTTTTTT.

This clonotype has a count of ten or more. This chain connects TRBV7-2 to TRBJ2-7, with D perhaps being TRBD1 or TRBD2 (5 bases each). The CDR3 consists of 12 residues. V lost 1 base, J lost 10 bases, and 11 bases lay in between. The germline CDR1 and CDR2 sequences are SGHTA and FQGNSA. The CDR3 region is CASSLELGDQYF. In DNA, the CDR3 is TGTGCCAGCAGCTTAGAGTTAGGGGACCAGTACTTC.

A few counts support this clonotype. The chain is built from TRBV2 and TRBJ1-2; 11 nucleotides align to TRBD1. Germline-derived CDR1 and CDR2 are SNHLY and FYNNEI. This CDR3 has 17 residues. With V trimmed by 6 bases and J by 8 bases, 17 bases remained unmatched. The CDR3 coding sequence is TGTGCCAGCAGGATGCCGGGACAGGGGGGAGATAATCGGGGCTACACCTTC. Translation: CASRMPGQGGDNRGYTF.

This clonotype was counted ten times or more. V usage is TRBV19 and J usage is TRBJ1-1, with 8 bases fitting TRBD1. The V gene end was trimmed by 5 bases and the J gene end by 4 bases; junction bases not matched to a gene: 6. The CDR3 runs 14 residues. The germline V gene encodes CDR1 LNHDA and CDR2 SQIVND (reference sequence). This CDR3 reads CASSFQGAGTEAFF. CDR3 nucleotide sequence: TGTGCCAGTAGTTTCCAGGGGGCCGGCACTGAAGCTTTCTTT.

The rearrangement joins TRBV20-1 to TRBJ2-7; D is uncertain. With the DNA end fitting TRBJ2-5 better, the J assignment may be wrong. CDR1 and CDR2 from the germline V gene are DFQATT and SNEGSKA (reference sequence). The CDR3 totals 12 residues. For the CDR3, the DNA is TGCAGTGTCCGGGTGGGTGTCGAGACCCAGTACTTC. Its translation is CSVRVGVETQYF.

In this sample, this clonotype turned up many times. This chain connects TRBV19 to TRBJ2-6; D ambiguous. With 0 bases removed from V and 1 base from J, the gap between germline ends came to 7 bases. Germline CDR1 is LNHDA and CDR2 is SQIVND (reference sequence). This CDR3 contains 16 residues. The CDR3: CASSIDSRSGANVLTF. The CDR3 nucleotides are TGTGCCAGTAGTATAGATTCCAGGTCTGGGGCCAACGTCCTGACTTTC.

This chain links TRBV27 with TRBJ1-4, with a weak D call TRBD1 (5 bases). This CDR3 is built from 14 residues. Trimming stripped 7 bases from V and 7 bases from J, with 16 bases between. The germline CDR1 and CDR2 sequences are MNHEY and SMNVEV (reference sequence). CDR3 nucleotides: TGTGCCAGCAAAGCGGCCAGGGAGAGTGAAAAACTGTTTTTT. It translates to CASKAARESEKLFF.

This clonotype has at least ten counts. The chain recombines TRBV7-9 with TRBJ2-7; 11 bases align to TRBD2. Germline V CDR1 and CDR2: SEHNR, FQNEAQ (reference sequence). V lost 5 bases and J lost 4; bases outside the gene matches: 4. This CDR3 comprises 14 residues. CDR3 DNA: TGTGCCAGCAGCCAACTAGCGGGAGAATACGAGCAGTACTTC. It specifies CASSQLAGEYEQYF.

This clonotype showed up many times. The chain combines TRBV15 with TRBJ1-5; a possible D gene is TRBD1 (5 bases). The CDR3 length is 19 residues. V was pared by 1 base and J by 0 bases, with 19 bases between. The V gene's germline CDR1 is LNHNV and CDR2 YYDKDF (reference sequence). The DNA for the CDR3 is TGTGCCACCAGCAGAGTGTCAGGGATAGGAGCGTATAGCAATCAGCCCCAGCATTTT. Protein: CATSRVSGIGAYSNQPQHF.

In this sample, this clonotype turned up many times. The chain uses TRBV15 and TRBJ2-2; no definite D call. From germline, CDR1 is LNHNV and CDR2 YYDKDF (reference sequence). The V and J ends lost 0 bases and 4 bases respectively, with 9 bases between them. The CDR3 consists of 15 residues. This CDR3 reads CATSRDGLATGELFF. CDR3 sequence (DNA): TGTGCCACCAGCAGAGATGGGTTGGCCACCGGGGAGCTGTTTTTT. The complete variable domain, with remaining parts taken from reference TRBV15 and TRBJ2-2, reads DAMVIQNPRYQVTQFGKPVTLSCSQTLNHNVMYWYQQKSSQAPKLLFHYYDKDFNNEADTPDNFQSRRPNTSFCFLDIRSPGLGDTAMYLCATSRDGLATGELFFGEGSRLTVL.

The genes are TRBV25-1 and TRBJ1-1; D might be TRBD1 (5 bases). Looked up from germline, CDR1 is MGHDK and CDR2 is SYGVNS. This CDR3 is 16 amino acids long. V was cut by 5 bases and J by 1 base, with 17 bases left in between. This chain's CDR3 is CASSSLPPGRNTEAFF. DNA for the CDR3: TGTGCCAGCAGTTCCCTACCCCCAGGGAGGAACACTGAAGCTTTCTTT.

The rearrangement joins TRBV5-8 to TRBJ2-3, with a tentative D call TRBD1 (6 bases). V lost 0 bases and J lost 13, with 18 bases in between. Per the germline V gene, CDR1 is SGHTS and CDR2 is YDEGEE. The length of the CDR3 is 14 residues. CDR3 sequence: CASSLVDRQGREYF. In DNA form, the CDR3 reads TGTGCCAGCAGCTTGGTTGATCGGCAGGGGAGAGAGTATTTT.

The chain carries TRBV5-4 and TRBJ2-7; 8 bases agree with TRBD1. Germline values: CDR1 SGHNT, CDR2 YYREEE (reference sequence). J lost 2 bases, V lost 5 bases, and 6 bases had no gene match. The CDR3 loop spans 14 amino acids. CDR3 nucleotides: TGTGCCAGCAGTGGGACAGGCCCAACCTACGAGCAGTACTTC. This translates into CASSGTGPTYEQYF.

Concerning this clonotype itself: A much bigger clone sits one base away, suggesting this may be a read error. The CDR3 sequence: CAISTGGAGYTF. Here the CDR3 DNA reads TGTGCCATCAGTACAGGGGGCGCGGGCTACACCTTC. This chain links TRBV10-3 with TRBJ1-2; 9 nucleotides match TRBD1. CDR3 length: 12 amino acids. The trim removed 5 bases at V and 8 bases at J, leaving 3 bases unmatched. The germline gives CDR1 ENHRY, CDR2 SYGVKD.

This clonotype has a count of ten or more. The chain uses TRBV20-1 and TRBJ2-3, with no clear D. Trimming cost V 2 bases and J 5 bases, with 11 bases left between them. The germline V gene encodes CDR1 DFQATT and CDR2 SNEGSKA (reference sequence). The CDR3 is made up of 13 amino acids. Here the CDR3 reads CSARWVTVDTQYF. In DNA, the CDR3 is TGCAGTGCTAGATGGGTGACCGTAGATACGCAGTATTTT.